These 22 T cell receptor beta chains share one sample of origin, sequenced in a study of shared clonotypes between healthy human individuals. The data were produced by immunoSEQ multiplex PCR, yet TCRdb's version contains in-frame clones alone and is incomplete. The sample includes hundreds of thousands of clones, around three quarters of them seen just once. The source material was memory CD4+ T cells sorted from blood. The subset: CD45RA-negative fraction. These TCRs come from a woman in her 30s in good health.

This rearrangement joins TRBV27 to TRBJ2-5; perhaps TRBD1 as D (7 bases). CDR3 size: 16 residues. V was clipped by 9 bases and J by 4 bases, with 24 bases between them. CDR1 and CDR2 (germline): MNHEY, SMNVEV (reference sequence). CDR3 nucleotides: TGTGCCAGTAAGACTAGAGGGGGCGGGTTCAGAGAGACCCAGTACTTC. Its protein is CASKTRGGGFRETQYF.

CDR3 loop: CASSFRGMVTGELFF. CDR3 bases: TGTGCCAGCAGCTTCAGGGGGATGGTTACCGGGGAGCTGTTTTTT. This chain connects TRBV7-9 to TRBJ2-2; TRBD1 agrees at 7 bases. The germline V gene encodes CDR1 SEHNR and CDR2 FQNEAQ (reference sequence). Trimming removed 3 bases from V and 5 bases from J; junction bases left unmatched: 6. The CDR3 covers 15 residues. The full variable domain, in which reference TRBV7-9 and TRBJ2-2 provide the parts outside the CDR3, is DTGVSQNPRHKITKRGQNVTFRCDPISEHNRLYWYRQTLGQGPEFLTYFQNEAQLEKSRLLSDRFSAERPKGSFSTLEIQRTEQGDSAMYLCASSFRGMVTGELFFGEGSRLTVL.

V usage is TRBV28 and J usage is TRBJ1-5; D gene uncertain. Germline-derived CDR1 and CDR2 are MDHEN and SYDVKM. The ends were cut back, 2 bases at V and 0 bases at J, with 14 bases in the middle. CDR3 length equals 17 residues. CDR3 sequence (DNA): TGTGCCAGCAGTTTAGGCCGGTCGCCCTATAGCAATCAGCCCCAGCATTTT. Translated: CASSLGRSPYSNQPQHF.

The chain is built from TRBV7-2 and TRBJ1-3, with D maybe TRBD1 (6 bases). The CDR3 sequence is 16 residues long. V was clipped by 4 bases and J by 0 bases, with 13 bases between them. Germline V gives CDR1 SGHTA, CDR2 FQGNSA. The CDR3 here is CASSSRQGLSGNTIYF. The CDR3 DNA sequence: TGTGCCAGCAGCTCCCGGCAGGGGCTCTCTGGAAACACCATATATTTT.

Of note for this clone: At one of its ends the junction is not consistent with the germline gene, which may arise from a read error. For the CDR3, the DNA is TGTGCCAGTCCAACCTTAGCCGTATCGGACTTC. This translates into CASPTLAVSDF. The chain carries TRBV19 and TRBJ2-7; D is unresolved. CDR1 is LNHDA and CDR2 is SQIVND in the germline V gene (reference sequence). This CDR3 has 11 residues.

The chain recombines TRBV7-2 with TRBJ2-5; possibly TRBD2 for D (6 bases). V lost 8 bases, J lost 4 bases, and 17 bases lay in between. This CDR3 is 14 amino acids long. Germline values: CDR1 SGHTA, CDR2 FQGNSA. CDR3 sequence: CASGGGSRGETQYF. The CDR3 region has the DNA TGTGCCAGCGGTGGGGGGTCCCGTGGAGAGACCCAGTACTTC.

In nucleotides, the CDR3 is TGTGCCAGCAGTTATAATCGACGGCAGTTCTTC. It codes for CASSYNRRQFF. This chain connects TRBV27 to TRBJ2-1, with D unclear. CDR1 is MNHEY and CDR2 is SMNVEV in the germline V gene (reference sequence). This CDR3 comprises 11 residues. The germline V and J ends were trimmed by 4 bases and 12 bases, with 10 bases remaining between them.

This chain connects TRBV28 to TRBJ1-1, with 8 bases matching TRBD1. CDR3 length: 16 residues. Germline trimming cut 4 bases from V and 2 bases from J; bases unmatched to any gene: 9. CDR1 and CDR2 from the germline V gene are MDHEN and SYDVKM. CDR3 in amino acids: CASSSPGDRINTEAFF. In DNA, the CDR3 is TGTGCCAGCAGTTCCCCCGGGGACAGGATAAACACTGAAGCTTTCTTT.

This clone has more than one count but fewer than ten. The chain carries TRBV30 and TRBJ2-7, with D perhaps TRBD1 (6 bases). The CDR3 covers 12 residues. Germline CDR1 reads GTSNPN; CDR2 reads SVGIG (reference sequence). V shed 2 bases and J shed 5 bases, with 10 bases lying between them. Here the CDR3 DNA reads TGTGCCTGGAGTTTGGGGGCCCACGAGCAGTACTTC. It is translated as CAWSLGAHEQYF.

The chain has TRBV2 and TRBJ2-7; D gene unclear. Germline V gene lookup returns CDR1 SNHLY and CDR2 FYNNEI. Trimming took off 0 bases at V and 3 bases at J, with 30 bases between the two ends. The CDR3 consists of 21 residues. As DNA, the CDR3 is TGTGCCAGCAGTGAAGCGCCGTATTTACAGAGAATTTCGGGCTTAGGCTACGAGCAGTACTTC. It yields the protein CASSEAPYLQRISGLGYEQYF.

This chain joins TRBV30 and TRBJ1-6, with D possibly TRBD1 on 6 matching bases. The CDR3 extends over 12 amino acids. CDR1 is GTSNPN, CDR2 SVGIG, per germline (reference sequence). Trimming removed 2 bases at V and 9 bases at J, with 8 bases between. The CDR3 protein is CAWSQGGSPLHF. DNA for the CDR3: TGTGCCTGGAGTCAAGGGGGTTCACCCCTCCACTTT.

The chain is built from TRBV28 and TRBJ2-3, with D perhaps given as TRBD1 or TRBD2 (5 bases each). The germline V gene encodes CDR1 MDHEN and CDR2 SYDVKM. This CDR3 has 14 amino acids. V lost 3 bases and J 2 bases, leaving 9 bases between the germline ends. Here the CDR3 DNA reads TGTGCCAGCAGTTTCGGGGCCCTCACAGATACGCAGTATTTT. Its protein is CASSFGALTDTQYF.

The rearrangement joins TRBV19 to TRBJ2-1; 12 bases are a match to TRBD1. V gave up 7 bases and J gave up 7 bases; unmatched junction bases: 14. The CDR3 is 17 amino acids. The V gene's germline CDR1 is LNHDA and CDR2 SQIVND (reference sequence). CDR3 DNA: TGTGCCAGTACTCGTGCTGGGACAGGGGGCGGGTTGAATGAGCAGTTCTTC. Translated: CASTRAGTGGGLNEQFF. Full variable domain (missing parts from reference TRBV19 and TRBJ2-1): DGGITQSPKYLFRKEGQNVTLSCEQNLNHDAMYWYRQDPGQGLRLIYYSQIVNDFQKGDIAEGYSVSREKKESFPLTVTSAQKNPTAFYLCASTRAGTGGGLNEQFFGPGTRLTVL.

This chain connects TRBV5-1 to TRBJ2-7, with unresolved D. CDR1 is SGHRS and CDR2 is YFSETQ in the germline V gene. Trimming removed 3 bases from V and 3 bases from J, with 7 bases in between. The CDR3 extends over 12 amino acids. CDR3 sequence reads: CASSSRIYEQYF. The CDR3 DNA reads TGCGCCAGCAGCTCCAGAATCTACGAGCAGTACTTC.

The V and J genes are TRBV28 and TRBJ2-5, with TRBD2 matching 8 bases. Germline CDR1 MDHEN, CDR2 SYDVKM. The CDR3 has 13 amino acids. J gave up 13 bases and V 2 bases, and 9 bases lay outside the gene matches. The CDR3 spells CASSLPAGGSWYF. For the CDR3, the DNA is TGTGCCAGCAGTTTACCGGCGGGGGGCTCCTGGTACTTC.

A few counts support this clone. Distinct nucleotide sequences in the sample also encode this CDR3. The J gene is TRBJ2-3, the V gene TRBV18; the D is unclear. The CDR3 runs to 11 residues. V was pared by 2 bases and J by 3 bases, with 0 bases between. The germline V gene encodes CDR1 KGHSH and CDR2 LQKENI. CDR3 DNA: TGTGCCAGCTCACCAACAGATACGCAGTATTTT. The encoded protein is CASSPTDTQYF.

V and J are TRBV19 and TRBJ1-1; no firm D call. CDR3 length equals 15 residues. V gave up 5 bases and J gave up 0 bases, with 13 bases separating them. From germline, CDR1 is LNHDA and CDR2 SQIVND (reference sequence). CDR3 bases: TGTGCCAGTAGTTGGGGTGGGGTCGTGAACACTGAAGCTTTCTTT. As protein: CASSWGGVVNTEAFF.

The chain has TRBV9 and TRBJ2-3; D may be TRBD2 (5 bases). Germline CDR1 is SGDLS and CDR2 is YYNGEE. The V and J ends lost 3 bases and 0 bases respectively, with 8 bases between them. The CDR3 is 14 residues long. The CDR3 region has the DNA TGTGCCAGCAGCGGGAGGCTCAGCACAGATACGCAGTATTTT. Its translation is CASSGRLSTDTQYF.

The chain employs TRBV11-2 and TRBJ2-5; D is possibly TRBD1 (5 bases). Germline values: CDR1 SGHAT, CDR2 FQNNGV. This CDR3 contains 13 residues. V shed 6 bases and J shed 4 bases, with 12 bases lying between them. CDR3 in amino acids: CASSLTQVETQYF. CDR3 DNA sequence: TGTGCCAGCAGTCTAACACAGGTAGAGACCCAGTACTTC. The variable domain in full, completed from reference TRBV11-2 and TRBJ2-5, reads EAGVAQSPRYKIIEKRQSVAFWCNPISGHATLYWYQQILGQGPKLLIQFQNNGVVDDSQLPKDRFSAERLKGVDSTLKIQPAKLEDSAVYLCASSLTQVETQYFGPGTRLLVL.

The V call is TRBV30, the J call TRBJ2-7; D is ambiguous. Germline CDR1 GTSNPN, CDR2 SVGIG (reference sequence). The CDR3 is 15 amino acids. V shed 0 bases and J shed 0 bases, with 12 bases lying between them. CDR3 in DNA: TGTGCCTGGAGTGTATATCCGGCAGGCTCCTACGAGCAGTACTTC. The encoded protein is CAWSVYPAGSYEQYF. Full variable domain (rest looked up from reference TRBV30 and TRBJ2-7): SQTIHQWPATLVQPVGSPLSLECTVEGTSNPNLYWYRQAAGRGLQLLFYSVGIGQISSEVPQNLSASRPQDRQFILSSKKLLLSDSGFYLCAWSVYPAGSYEQYFGPGTRLTVT.

With respect to this clone: Other DNA sequences in the same sample also yield this CDR3. The chain recombines TRBV4-1 with TRBJ2-1; 7 nucleotides line up with TRBD2. Germline values: CDR1 MGHRA, CDR2 YSYEKL. The CDR3 covers 17 residues. After removal of 1 base from V and 0 bases from J, the junction contained 6 bases not matched to a gene. In DNA form, the CDR3 reads TGCGCCAGCAGCCAAGGACTAGCAAGGAGCTCCTACAATGAGCAGTTCTTC. Its translation: CASSQGLARSSYNEQFF.

This clone appeared once. The genes are TRBV4-2 and TRBJ2-1; possible D gene TRBD2, 6 bases. CDR1 and CDR2 (germline): LGHNA, YNFKEQ. Trimming stripped 4 bases from V and 4 bases from J, with 17 bases between. This CDR3 contains 16 residues. CDR3 protein: CASSPPSGSPYNEQFF. In DNA form, the CDR3 reads TGTGCCAGCAGCCCCCCCTCCGGGAGCCCGTACAATGAGCAGTTCTTC.